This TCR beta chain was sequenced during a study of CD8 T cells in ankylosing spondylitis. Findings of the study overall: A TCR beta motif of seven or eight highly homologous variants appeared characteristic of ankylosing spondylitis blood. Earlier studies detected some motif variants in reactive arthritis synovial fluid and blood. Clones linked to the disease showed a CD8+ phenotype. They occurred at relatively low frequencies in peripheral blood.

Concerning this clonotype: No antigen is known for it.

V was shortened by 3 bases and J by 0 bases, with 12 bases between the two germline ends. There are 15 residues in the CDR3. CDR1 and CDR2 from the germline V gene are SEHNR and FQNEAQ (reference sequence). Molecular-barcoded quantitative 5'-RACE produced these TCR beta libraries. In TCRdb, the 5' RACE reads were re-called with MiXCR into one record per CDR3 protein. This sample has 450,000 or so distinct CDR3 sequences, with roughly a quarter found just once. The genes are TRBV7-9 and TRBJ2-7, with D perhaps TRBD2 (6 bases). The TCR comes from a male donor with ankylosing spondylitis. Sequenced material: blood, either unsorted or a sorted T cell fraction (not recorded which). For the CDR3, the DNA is TGTGCCAGCAGCTTGCGCGGGACCTACTCCTACGAGCAGTACTTC. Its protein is CASSLRGTYSYEQYF.